At least ten counts were recorded for the clone carrying this T cell receptor (beta chain). The sample originates from a study of T cells in Graves' hyperthyroidism and ophthalmopathy. TCR beta CDR3 region amplification was performed from RNA transcripts. A set of HTBI primers served as the primers for a first-round RT-PCR of the TCR CDR3. TCRdb called the multiplex PCR reads again in MiXCR, with one record for every CDR3 protein. The table records 380,000 or so distinct CDR3 sequences, over 15% of them present only once. The sequencing input was blood. The origin of this receptor is a woman between 18 and 30 years old with Graves' hyperthyroidism.

The CDR3, as DNA: TGTGCCAGCAGCCCGGGCCCCGGGGGGACTGAAGCTTTCTTT. The encoded protein is CASSPGPGGTEAFF. The gene calls are TRBV28 and TRBJ1-1, with D tentatively TRBD1 (5 bases). Deletions cut 6 bases from V and 5 bases from J, with 16 bases between. The germline CDR1 and CDR2 sequences are MDHEN and SYDVKM. The CDR3 consists of 14 residues.